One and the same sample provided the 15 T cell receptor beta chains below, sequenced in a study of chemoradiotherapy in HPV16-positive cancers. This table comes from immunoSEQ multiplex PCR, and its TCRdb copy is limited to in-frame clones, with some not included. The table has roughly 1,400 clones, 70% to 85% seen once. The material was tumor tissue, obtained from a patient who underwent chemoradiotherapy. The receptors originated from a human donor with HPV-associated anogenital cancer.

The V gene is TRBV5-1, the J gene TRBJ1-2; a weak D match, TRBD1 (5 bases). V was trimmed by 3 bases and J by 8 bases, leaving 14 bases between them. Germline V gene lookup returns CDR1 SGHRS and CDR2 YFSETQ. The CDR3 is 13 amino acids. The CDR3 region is CASSSRQGGGYTF. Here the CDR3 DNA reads TGCGCCAGCAGCTCACGCCAGGGTGGAGGCTACACCTTC.

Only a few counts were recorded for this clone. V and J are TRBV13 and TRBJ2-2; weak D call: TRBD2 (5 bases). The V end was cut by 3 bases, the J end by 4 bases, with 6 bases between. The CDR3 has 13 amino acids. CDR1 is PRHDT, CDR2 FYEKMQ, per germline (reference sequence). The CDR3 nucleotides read TGTGCCAGCAGCTTCGGGGTCACCGGGGAGCTGTTTTTT. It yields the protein CASSFGVTGELFF.

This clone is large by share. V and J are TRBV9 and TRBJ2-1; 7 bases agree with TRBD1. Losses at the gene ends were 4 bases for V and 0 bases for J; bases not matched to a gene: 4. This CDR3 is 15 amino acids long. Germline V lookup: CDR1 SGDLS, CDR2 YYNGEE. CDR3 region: CASSIRDSSYNEQFF. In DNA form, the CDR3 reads TGTGCCAGCAGCATCCGGGACAGCTCCTACAATGAGCAGTTCTTC.

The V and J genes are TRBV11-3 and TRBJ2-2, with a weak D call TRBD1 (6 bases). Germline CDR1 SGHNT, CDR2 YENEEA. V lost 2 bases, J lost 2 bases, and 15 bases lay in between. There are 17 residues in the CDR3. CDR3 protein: CASSLFWTVGNTGELFF. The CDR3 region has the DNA TGTGCCAGCAGCTTATTTTGGACAGTTGGTAACACCGGGGAGCTGTTTTTT.

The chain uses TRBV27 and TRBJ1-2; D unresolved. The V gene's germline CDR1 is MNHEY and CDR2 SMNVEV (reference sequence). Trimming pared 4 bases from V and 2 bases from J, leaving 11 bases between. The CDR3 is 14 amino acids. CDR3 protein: CASSSQHENYGYTF. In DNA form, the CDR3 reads TGTGCCAGCAGTTCCCAACATGAAAACTATGGCTACACCTTC.

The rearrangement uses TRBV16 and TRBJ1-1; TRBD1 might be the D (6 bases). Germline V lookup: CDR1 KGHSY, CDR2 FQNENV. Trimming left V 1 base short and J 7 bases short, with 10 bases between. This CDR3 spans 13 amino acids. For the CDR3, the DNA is TGTGCCAGCAGCCAATTTGGGGGCCTTGAAGCTTTCTTT. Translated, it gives CASSQFGGLEAFF.

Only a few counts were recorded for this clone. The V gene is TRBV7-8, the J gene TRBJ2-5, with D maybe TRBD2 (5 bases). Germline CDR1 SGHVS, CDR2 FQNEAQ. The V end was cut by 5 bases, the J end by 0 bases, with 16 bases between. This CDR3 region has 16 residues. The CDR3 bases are TGTGCCAGCAGCCCGCCGGGGTTGGGGTACCAAGAGACCCAGTACTTC. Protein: CASSPPGLGYQETQYF.

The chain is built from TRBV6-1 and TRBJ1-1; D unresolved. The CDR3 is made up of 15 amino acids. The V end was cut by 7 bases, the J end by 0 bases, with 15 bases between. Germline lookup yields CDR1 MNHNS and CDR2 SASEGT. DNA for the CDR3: TGTGCCAGCATACCATTTCAGCTAATGAACACTGAAGCTTTCTTT. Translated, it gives CASIPFQLMNTEAFF.

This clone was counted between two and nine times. The CDR3 sequence is CASEGTALMNTEAFF. Here the CDR3 DNA reads TGTGCCAGCGAAGGGACAGCCCTCATGAACACTGAAGCTTTCTTT. This rearrangement joins TRBV6-1 to TRBJ1-1, with 7 bases that match TRBD1. The germline V gene encodes CDR1 MNHNS and CDR2 SASEGT. The CDR3 runs 15 residues. Trimming cost V 8 bases and J 0 bases; bases outside gene matches: 9.

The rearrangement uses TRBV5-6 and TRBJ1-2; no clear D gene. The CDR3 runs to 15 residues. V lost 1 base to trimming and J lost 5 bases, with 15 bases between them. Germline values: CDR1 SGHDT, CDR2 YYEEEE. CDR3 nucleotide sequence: TGTGCCAGCAGCTTGAATAGAGAGACATCTTATGGCTACACCTTC. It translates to CASSLNRETSYGYTF.

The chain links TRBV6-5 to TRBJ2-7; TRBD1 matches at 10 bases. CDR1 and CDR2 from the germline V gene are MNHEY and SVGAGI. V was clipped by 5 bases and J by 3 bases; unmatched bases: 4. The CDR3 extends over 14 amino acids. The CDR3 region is CASSPWTGGYEQYF. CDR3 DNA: TGTGCCAGCAGTCCATGGACAGGGGGCTACGAGCAGTACTTC.

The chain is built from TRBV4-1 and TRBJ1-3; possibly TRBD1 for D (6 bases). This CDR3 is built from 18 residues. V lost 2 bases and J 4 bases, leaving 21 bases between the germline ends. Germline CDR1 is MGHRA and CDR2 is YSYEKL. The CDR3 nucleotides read TGCGCCAGCAGCCAATGGGGGGAACAGGGTATCCGGGGAAACACCATATATTTT. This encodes CASSQWGEQGIRGNTIYF.

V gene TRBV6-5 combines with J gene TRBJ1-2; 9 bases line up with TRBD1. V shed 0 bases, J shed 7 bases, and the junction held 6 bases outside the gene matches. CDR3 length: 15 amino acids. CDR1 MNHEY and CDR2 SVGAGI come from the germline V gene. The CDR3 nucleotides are TGTGCCAGCAGTTACTCGGGGACAGGGAGATCTGGCTACACCTTC. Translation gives CASSYSGTGRSGYTF.

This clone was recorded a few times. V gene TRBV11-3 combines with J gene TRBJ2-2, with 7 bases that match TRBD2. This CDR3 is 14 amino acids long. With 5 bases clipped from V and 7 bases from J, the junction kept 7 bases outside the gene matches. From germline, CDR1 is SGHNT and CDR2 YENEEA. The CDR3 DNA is TGTGCCAGCAGCCCCCGGGGGGAGATCGGGGAGCTGTTTTTT. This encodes CASSPRGEIGELFF.

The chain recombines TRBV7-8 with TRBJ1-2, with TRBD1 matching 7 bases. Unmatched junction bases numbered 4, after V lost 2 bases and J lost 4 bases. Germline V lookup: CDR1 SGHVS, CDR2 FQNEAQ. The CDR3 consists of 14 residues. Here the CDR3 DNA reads TGTGCCAGCAGCTTAAATCGGGACAGCTATGGCTACACCTTC. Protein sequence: CASSLNRDSYGYTF. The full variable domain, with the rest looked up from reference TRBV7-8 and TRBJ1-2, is GAGVSQSPRYKVAKRGQDVALRCDPISGHVSLFWYQQALGQGPEFLTYFQNEAQLDKSGLPSDRFFAERPEGSVSTLKIQRTQQEDSAVYLCASSLNRDSYGYTFGSGTRLTVV.